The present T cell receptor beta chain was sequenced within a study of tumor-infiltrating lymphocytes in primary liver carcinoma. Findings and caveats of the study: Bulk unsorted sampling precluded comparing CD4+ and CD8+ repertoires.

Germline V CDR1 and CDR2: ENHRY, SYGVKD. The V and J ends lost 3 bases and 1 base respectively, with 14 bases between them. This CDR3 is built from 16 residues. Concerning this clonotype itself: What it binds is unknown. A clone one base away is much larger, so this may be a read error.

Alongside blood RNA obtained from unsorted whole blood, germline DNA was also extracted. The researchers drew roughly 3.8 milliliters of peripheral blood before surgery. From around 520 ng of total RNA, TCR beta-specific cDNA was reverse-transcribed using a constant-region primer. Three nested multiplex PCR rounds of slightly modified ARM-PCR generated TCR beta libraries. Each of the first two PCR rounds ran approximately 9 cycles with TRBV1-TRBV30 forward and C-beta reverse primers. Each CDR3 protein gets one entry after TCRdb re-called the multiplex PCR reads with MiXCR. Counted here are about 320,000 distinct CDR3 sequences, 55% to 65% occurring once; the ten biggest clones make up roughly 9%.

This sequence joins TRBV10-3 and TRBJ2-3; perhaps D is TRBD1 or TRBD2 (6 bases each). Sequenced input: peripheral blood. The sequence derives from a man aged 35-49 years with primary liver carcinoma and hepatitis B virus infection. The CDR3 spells CAISDWTRGGTDTQYF. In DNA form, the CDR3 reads TGTGCCATCAGTGATTGGACAAGGGGGGGCACAGATACGCAGTATTTT.